These T cell receptor beta chains were read from a single sample in a study of shared clonotypes between healthy human individuals. Clones were sequenced by immunoSEQ multiplex PCR, and TCRdb holds only the in-frame ones, with some missing. Found here are fewer than 850,000 clones, 96% of them singletons; the top ten hold about 0.22%. Specimen: naive CD8+ T cells sorted from blood. The receptors were sampled from a man younger than 45 in good health. The CDR3 runs from the conserved cysteine through the conserved F or W. Each record gives: D gene, J gene, V gene, CDR3 protein. A D gene is named only where the DNA matches it firmly.

D: -; J: TRBJ2-1; V: TRBV7-2; CDR3: CASSLFKSSYNEQFF
D: -; J: TRBJ2-7; V: TRBV13; CDR3: CASSLGGGGEQYF
D: -; J: TRBJ1-1; V: TRBV10-3; CDR3: CAISESQVLGTEAFF
D: TRBD2; J: TRBJ2-7; V: TRBV27; CDR3: CASSLSAGELIHEQYF
D: -; J: TRBJ2-3; V: TRBV9; CDR3: CAPIITQYF
D: -; J: TRBJ2-7; V: TRBV21-1; CDR3: CASSRLLRQGGNEQYF
D: -; J: TRBJ2-2; V: TRBV7-9; CDR3: CASSPRSASNTGELFF
D: TRBD1; J: TRBJ2-7; V: TRBV18; CDR3: CASSPGTGGYEQYF
D: -; J: TRBJ2-1; V: TRBV15; CDR3: CATSVTISEQFF
D: -; J: TRBJ2-7; V: TRBV27; CDR3: CASSFTGTTYEQYF
D: -; J: TRBJ2-7; V: TRBV19; CDR3: CASSIRHFYEQYF
D: -; J: TRBJ2-5; V: TRBV27; CDR3: CASSYGETQYF
D: -; J: TRBJ1-3; V: TRBV5-6; CDR3: CASSPIGSGNTIYF
D: TRBD2; J: TRBJ2-2; V: TRBV2; CDR3: CASSEFPSGYTGELFF
D: TRBD2; J: TRBJ2-5; V: TRBV7-9; CDR3: CASSPRTSGRYETQYF
D: TRBD2; J: TRBJ2-5; V: TRBV14; CDR3: CASSQGIGLGREAQYF
D: TRBD1; J: TRBJ2-2; V: TRBV27; CDR3: CASSSPGTGDTGELFF
D: -; J: TRBJ2-7; V: TRBV4-1; CDR3: CASSQIGSYEQYF
D: TRBD2; J: TRBJ2-3; V: TRBV27; CDR3: CASSLQRDGPLTQYF
D: -; J: TRBJ1-1; V: TRBV19; CDR3: CASSLLLGNTEAFF
D: -; J: TRBJ1-5; V: TRBV11-1; CDR3: CARVSDRNQPQHF
D: -; J: TRBJ1-3; V: TRBV2; CDR3: CASSEGRWSENTIYF
D: -; J: TRBJ2-7; V: TRBV19; CDR3: CASSISRGPYEQYF
D: -; J: TRBJ2-7; V: TRBV18; CDR3: CASSTRGSSYEQYF
D: -; J: TRBJ2-1; V: TRBV28; CDR3: CASSHPDRAAYNEQFF
D: TRBD2; J: TRBJ2-3; V: TRBV7-9; CDR3: CASSLANSGRTDTQYF
D: TRBD1; J: TRBJ1-2; V: TRBV28; CDR3: CASSRDRGRGYGYTF
D: -; J: TRBJ2-1; V: TRBV7-8; CDR3: CASTQRLVVFNEQFF
D: -; J: TRBJ2-5; V: TRBV25-1; CDR3: CASSELNQETQYF
D: -; J: TRBJ2-7; V: TRBV18; CDR3: CASSPRGGTYEQYF
D: -; J: TRBJ2-7; V: TRBV7-9; CDR3: CASSLVVYEQYF
D: TRBD1; J: TRBJ2-6; V: TRBV4-3; CDR3: CASSQDGTGAGANVLTF
D: -; J: TRBJ2-3; V: TRBV7-6; CDR3: CASSPSGATDTQYF
D: TRBD1; J: TRBJ1-2; V: TRBV14; CDR3: CASSQAGGYGYTF
D: TRBD1; J: TRBJ2-3; V: TRBV7-9; CDR3: CASSFGTGTDTQYF
D: TRBD2; J: TRBJ2-3; V: TRBV18; CDR3: CASSPLAGAIDTQYF
D: -; J: TRBJ2-7; V: TRBV6-1; CDR3: CASSGTGYEQYF
D: -; J: TRBJ1-1; V: TRBV7-9; CDR3: CASSLGGSEAFF
D: TRBD2; J: TRBJ2-7; V: TRBV5-1; CDR3: CASSLWTSRSLYEQYF
D: -; J: TRBJ2-1; V: TRBV10-3; CDR3: CAISESLPAGGDEQFF
D: TRBD1; J: TRBJ1-1; V: TRBV18; CDR3: CASSPIRDREAFF